The entry below describes one T cell receptor (beta chain). What it recognizes is unknown. This entry belongs to a study of radiotherapy plus CTLA-4 blockade in lung cancer. On the study more broadly: In 18% of patients, objective responses were seen; about 30% had disease control.

Trimming took 11 bases from V and 8 from J; bases not matched to a gene: 10. This CDR3 comprises 13 residues. Germline assignment: CDR1 MDHEN and CDR2 SYDVKM. The study treated chemo-refractory metastatic non-small-cell lung cancer patients with focal radiation plus ipilimumab CTLA-4 blockade. This table comes from immunoSEQ multiplex PCR, and its TCRdb copy is limited to in-frame clones, with some not included. This sample has around 82,000 clones; approximately 86% occur once, and the top ten carry 15% to 20%. Findings and limits, study-wide: Expansion in blood of tumor-derived TCR clones was seen after radiotherapy plus ipilimumab.

The receptor was derived from a human donor with non-small cell lung cancer that progressed on radiotherapy plus ipilimumab. The genes are TRBV28 and TRBJ2-1; 9 positions agree with TRBD1. The material sequenced was peripheral blood, taken from a patient treated with radiotherapy plus ipilimumab. In DNA form, the CDR3 reads TGTGCCGGGAAACGGACAGGGGAGGATGAGCAGTTCTTC. Its translation: CAGKRTGEDEQFF.